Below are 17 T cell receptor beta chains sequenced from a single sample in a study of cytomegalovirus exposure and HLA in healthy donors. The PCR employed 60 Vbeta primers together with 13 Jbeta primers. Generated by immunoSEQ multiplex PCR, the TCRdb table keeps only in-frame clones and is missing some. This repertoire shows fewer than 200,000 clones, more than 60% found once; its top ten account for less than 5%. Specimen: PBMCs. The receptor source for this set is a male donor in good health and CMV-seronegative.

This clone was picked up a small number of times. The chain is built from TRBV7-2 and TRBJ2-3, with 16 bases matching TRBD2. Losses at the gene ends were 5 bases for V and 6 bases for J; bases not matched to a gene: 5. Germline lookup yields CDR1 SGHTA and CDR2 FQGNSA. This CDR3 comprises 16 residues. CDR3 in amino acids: CASSAGLAGGEDTQYF. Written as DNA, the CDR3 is TGTGCCAGCAGCGCGGGACTAGCGGGGGGGGAGGATACGCAGTATTTT.

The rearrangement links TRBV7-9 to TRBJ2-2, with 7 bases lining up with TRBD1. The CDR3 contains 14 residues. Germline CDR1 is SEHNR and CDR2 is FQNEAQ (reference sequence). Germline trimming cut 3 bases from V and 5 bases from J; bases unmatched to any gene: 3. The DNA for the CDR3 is TGTGCCAGCAGCTTGGGGACAGAAACCGGGGAGCTGTTTTTT. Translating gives CASSLGTETGELFF.

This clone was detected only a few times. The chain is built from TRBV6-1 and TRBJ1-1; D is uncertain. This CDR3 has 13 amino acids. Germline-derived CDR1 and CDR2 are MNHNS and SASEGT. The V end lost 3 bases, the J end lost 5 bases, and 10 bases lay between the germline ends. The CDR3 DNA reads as TGTGCCAGCAGTGATCCGGTGTCGACTGAAGCTTTCTTT. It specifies CASSDPVSTEAFF.

CDR3 nucleotide sequence: TGTGCCAGCAGCATCCAGCGGGGCGTGAACACTGAAGCTTTCTTT. Protein product: CASSIQRGVNTEAFF. The chain is built from TRBV11-1 and TRBJ1-1; possible D gene TRBD1, 5 bases. This CDR3 is built from 15 residues. The germline V gene encodes CDR1 SGHAT and CDR2 FQDESV (reference sequence). The V gene lost 5 bases and the J gene lost 0 bases, with 13 bases spanning the gap.

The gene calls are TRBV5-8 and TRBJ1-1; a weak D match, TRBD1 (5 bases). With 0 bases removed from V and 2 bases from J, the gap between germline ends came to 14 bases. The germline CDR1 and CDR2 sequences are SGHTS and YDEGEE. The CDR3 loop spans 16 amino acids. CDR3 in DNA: TGTGCCAGCAGCTTGGTCATAGGCAGGGTCAACACTGAAGCTTTCTTT. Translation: CASSLVIGRVNTEAFF.

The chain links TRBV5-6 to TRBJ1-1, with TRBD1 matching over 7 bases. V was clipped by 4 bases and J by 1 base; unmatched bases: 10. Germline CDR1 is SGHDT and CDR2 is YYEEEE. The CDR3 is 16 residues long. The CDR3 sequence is CASSTLDRWENTEAFF. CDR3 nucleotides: TGTGCCAGCAGCACCCTGGACAGGTGGGAGAACACTGAAGCTTTCTTT. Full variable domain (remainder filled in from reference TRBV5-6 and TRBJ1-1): DAGVTQSPTHLIKTRGQQVTLRCSPKSGHDTVSWYQQALGQGPQFIFQYYEEEERQRGNFPDRFSGHQFPNYSSELNVNALLLGDSALYLCASSTLDRWENTEAFFGQGTRLTVV.

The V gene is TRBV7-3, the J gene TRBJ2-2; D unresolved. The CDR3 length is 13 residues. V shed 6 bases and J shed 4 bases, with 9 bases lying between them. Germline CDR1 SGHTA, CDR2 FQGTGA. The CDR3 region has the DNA TGTGCCAGCAGTTCGACGGGCACCGGGGAGCTGTTTTTT. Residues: CASSSTGTGELFF.

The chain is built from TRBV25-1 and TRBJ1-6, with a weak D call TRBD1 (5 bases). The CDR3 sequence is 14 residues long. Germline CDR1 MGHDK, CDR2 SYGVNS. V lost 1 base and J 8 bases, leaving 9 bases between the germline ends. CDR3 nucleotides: TGTGCCAGCAGTGAATGGGGGGTAGATTCACCCCTCCACTTT. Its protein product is CASSEWGVDSPLHF.

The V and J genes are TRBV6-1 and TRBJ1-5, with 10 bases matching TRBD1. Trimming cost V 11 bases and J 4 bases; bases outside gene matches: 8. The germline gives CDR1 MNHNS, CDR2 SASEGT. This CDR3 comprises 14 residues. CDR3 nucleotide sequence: TGTGCCTCCACCCGGGACAGGGGAAATCAGCCCCAGCATTTT. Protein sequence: CASTRDRGNQPQHF.

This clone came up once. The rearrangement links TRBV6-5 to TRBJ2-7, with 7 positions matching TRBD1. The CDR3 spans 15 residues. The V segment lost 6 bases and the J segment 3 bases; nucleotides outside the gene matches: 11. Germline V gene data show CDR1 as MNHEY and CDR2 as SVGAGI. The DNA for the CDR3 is TGTGCCAGCAGGGGAACAGGGGTTTTTGACTACGAGCAGTACTTC. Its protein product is CASRGTGVFDYEQYF.

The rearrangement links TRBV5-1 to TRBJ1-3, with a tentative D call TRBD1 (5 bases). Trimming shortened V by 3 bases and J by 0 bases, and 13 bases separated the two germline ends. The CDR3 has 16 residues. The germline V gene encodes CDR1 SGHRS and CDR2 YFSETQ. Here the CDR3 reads CASSSGGTASGNTIYF. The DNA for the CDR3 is TGCGCCAGCAGCTCGGGGGGTACAGCCTCTGGAAACACCATATATTTT.

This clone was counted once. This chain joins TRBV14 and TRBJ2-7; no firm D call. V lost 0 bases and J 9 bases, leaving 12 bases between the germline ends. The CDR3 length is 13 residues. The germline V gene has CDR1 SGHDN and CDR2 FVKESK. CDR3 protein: CASSQDLARGQYF. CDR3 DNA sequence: TGTGCCAGCAGCCAAGATTTGGCTCGCGGGCAGTACTTC. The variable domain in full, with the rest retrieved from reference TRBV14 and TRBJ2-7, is EAGVTQFPSHSVIEKGQTVTLRCDPISGHDNLYWYRRVMGKEIKFLLHFVKESKQDESGMPNNRFLAERTGGTYSTLKVQPAELEDSGVYFCASSQDLARGQYFGPGTRLTVT.

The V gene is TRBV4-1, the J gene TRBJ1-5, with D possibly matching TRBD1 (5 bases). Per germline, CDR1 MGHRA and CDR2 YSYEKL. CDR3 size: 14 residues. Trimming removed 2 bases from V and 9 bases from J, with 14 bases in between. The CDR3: CASSQTGGERPQHF. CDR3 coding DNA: TGCGCCAGCAGCCAAACCGGGGGGGAACGGCCCCAGCATTTT.

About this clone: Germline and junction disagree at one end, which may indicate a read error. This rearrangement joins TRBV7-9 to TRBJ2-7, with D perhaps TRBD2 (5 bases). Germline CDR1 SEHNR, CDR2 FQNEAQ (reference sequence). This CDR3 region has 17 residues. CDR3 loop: CSSSFTVGRGDSYEQYF. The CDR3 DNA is TGTTCCAGCAGCTTTACCGTAGGTCGGGGTGACTCCTACGAGCAGTACTTC.

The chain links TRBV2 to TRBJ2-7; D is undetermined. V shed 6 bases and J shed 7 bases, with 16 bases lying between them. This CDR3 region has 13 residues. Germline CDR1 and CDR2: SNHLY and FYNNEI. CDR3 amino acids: CASRETDPGEQYF. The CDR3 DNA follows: TGTGCCAGCAGAGAGACTGATCCCGGAGAGCAGTACTTC.

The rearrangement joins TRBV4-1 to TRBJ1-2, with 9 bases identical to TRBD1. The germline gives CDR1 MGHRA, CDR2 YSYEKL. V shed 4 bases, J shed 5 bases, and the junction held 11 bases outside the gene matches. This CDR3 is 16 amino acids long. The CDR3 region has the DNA TGCGCCAGCAGCCCCCAACTTGGGGGACAGGGTTATGGCTACACCTTC. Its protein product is CASSPQLGGQGYGYTF.

This CDR3 is CAISGTPNTGELFF. The CDR3 nucleotides read TGTGCCATCAGCGGGACACCCAACACCGGGGAGCTGTTTTTT. V is TRBV28 and J is TRBJ2-2; the D gene is possibly TRBD2 (7 bases). This CDR3 is built from 14 residues. Germline CDR1 is MDHEN and CDR2 is SYDVKM. V was cut by 10 bases and J by 2 bases, with 14 bases left in between.